Below are 11 T cell receptor beta chains sequenced from a single sample in a study of identifying expanded T cells in peripheral blood. Generated by immunoSEQ multiplex PCR, the TCRdb table keeps only in-frame clones and is missing some. The repertoire holds 70,000 to 100,000 clones, with about 90% as singletons. Sequencing used blood. These receptors came from a person between 18 and 75 years old in good health.

In its sample, this clone ranks as medium-sized. The V and J genes are TRBV6-1 and TRBJ1-2; 8 nucleotides line up with TRBD1. The CDR3 consists of 14 residues. The J segment lost 7 bases and the V segment lost 7 bases, leaving 11 bases of the junction unmatched. CDR1 MNHNS and CDR2 SASEGT come from the germline V gene. The CDR3 coding sequence is TGTGCCAGCATGCCCGCAGGGGGCGTTTTTGGCTACACCTTC. Translated, it gives CASMPAGGVFGYTF.

The V call is TRBV27, the J call TRBJ1-1; D is unclear. The V end was cut by 5 bases, the J end by 8 bases, with 12 bases between. The germline CDR1 and CDR2 sequences are MNHEY and SMNVEV (reference sequence). The CDR3 runs 12 residues. The CDR3 DNA reads as TGTGCCAGCAGTCCCGGACGGACCGAAGCTTTCTTT. Amino acid sequence: CASSPGRTEAFF.

The V gene is TRBV19, the J gene TRBJ2-7; TRBD1 matches at 8 bases. J lost 6 bases, V lost 3 bases, and 7 bases had no gene match. The germline CDR1 and CDR2 sequences are LNHDA and SQIVND (reference sequence). The CDR3 totals 14 residues. This chain's CDR3 is CASSIDTGGSEQYF. CDR3 DNA: TGTGCCAGTAGTATTGACACAGGGGGTAGCGAGCAGTACTTC. The entire variable domain, with the rest obtained from reference TRBV19 and TRBJ2-7, is as follows: DGGITQSPKYLFRKEGQNVTLSCEQNLNHDAMYWYRQDPGQGLRLIYYSQIVNDFQKGDIAEGYSVSREKKESFPLTVTSAQKNPTAFYLCASSIDTGGSEQYFGPGTRLTVT.

This chain links TRBV7-9 with TRBJ2-7, with D tentatively TRBD1 or TRBD2 (6 bases each). CDR1 is SEHNR and CDR2 is FQNEAQ in the germline V gene (reference sequence). V lost 6 bases and J 0 bases, leaving 12 bases between the germline ends. The CDR3 contains 14 residues. The CDR3 sequence is CASRQRGDSYEQYF. CDR3 nucleotide sequence: TGTGCCAGCAGGCAGAGGGGGGACTCCTACGAGCAGTACTTC.

The V gene is TRBV5-1, the J gene TRBJ2-2; D perhaps matches TRBD1 (6 bases). This CDR3 has 15 amino acids. The V gene's germline CDR1 is SGHRS and CDR2 YFSETQ. Trimming took off 4 bases at V and 2 bases at J, with 12 bases between the two ends. CDR3 sequence reads: CASSTGTLNTGELFF. CDR3 bases: TGCGCCAGCAGCACTGGGACACTTAACACCGGGGAGCTGTTTTTT.

This rearrangement joins TRBV7-9 to TRBJ2-7; D may match TRBD1 or TRBD2 (5 bases each). Germline V CDR1 and CDR2: SEHNR, FQNEAQ (reference sequence). Trimming took 5 bases from V and 3 from J, leaving 14 bases between them. The CDR3 loop spans 14 amino acids. The CDR3 spells CASSTSGRFYEQYF. CDR3 in DNA: TGTGCCAGCAGCACCTCGGGACGATTCTACGAGCAGTACTTC.

The chain combines TRBV10-3 with TRBJ1-2; 8 nucleotides match TRBD1. This CDR3 spans 14 amino acids. V dropped 6 bases and J dropped 7; count of bases not matched to a gene: 10. Germline assignment: CDR1 ENHRY and CDR2 SYGVKD. The CDR3 DNA is TGTGCCATCAGCGGACAGGGACATCGGGGTGGCTACACCTTC. Translating gives CAISGQGHRGGYTF.

The chain couples TRBV7-8 to TRBJ1-1, with no clear D. In germline, CDR1 is SGHVS, CDR2 FQNEAQ. V lost 5 bases to trimming and J lost 4 bases, with 17 bases between them. The CDR3 length is 15 residues. In DNA, the CDR3 is TGTGCCAGCAGCCCCCGGGAGGTGGTCGGCACTGAAGCTTTCTTT. It encodes CASSPREVVGTEAFF.

The V call is TRBV28, the J call TRBJ1-2; D is possibly TRBD1 (6 bases). Germline V lookup: CDR1 MDHEN, CDR2 SYDVKM. V was clipped by 1 base and J by 5 bases, with 11 bases between them. CDR3 length equals 14 residues. The CDR3 region is CASSLSQGSYGYTF. CDR3 DNA sequence: TGTGCCAGCAGTTTATCGCAGGGGTCGTATGGCTACACCTTC.

The chain links TRBV19 to TRBJ1-3, with 7 positions matching TRBD1. The CDR3 sequence is 16 residues long. Germline V gene lookup returns CDR1 LNHDA and CDR2 SQIVND (reference sequence). J was trimmed by 0 bases and V by 4 bases; bases with no gene match: 6. As DNA, the CDR3 is TGTGCCAGTAGTACCGTCGGGACAGCCTCTGGAAACACCATATATTTT. Translated, it gives CASSTVGTASGNTIYF.

J is TRBJ1-5 and V is TRBV5-1; 7 bases map to TRBD1. Germline values: CDR1 SGHRS, CDR2 YFSETQ. V was clipped by 4 bases and J by 5 bases; unmatched bases: 3. This CDR3 is 13 amino acids long. In DNA form, the CDR3 reads TGCGCCAGCAGCAGGACAGGCGATCAGCCCCAGCATTTT. This codes for CASSRTGDQPQHF.